The 26 T cell receptor beta chains reported below all come from one sample, sequenced in a study of T cell repertoires in cytomegalovirus infection (dated by TCRdb to about 2019). Sequencing relied on an Illumina HiSeq 1500. TCRdb ran its own pipeline on the public reads, namely fastp trimming at Q25 and MiXCR clone calling, and kept in-frame beta chains. For every CDR3 protein sequence, its rows merge into one entry that carries the most common genes and DNA. A total of around 330,000 distinct CDR3 sequences appear in this sample, roughly a sixth of them only once. 9.5% to 15% of the sample lies in the top ten. The material sequenced was PBMCs. These receptors came from a human donor in good health (CMV status not recorded). Some clones in this sample may be carry-over from other donors' samples.

This clonotype appeared many times. V gene TRBV24-1 combines with J gene TRBJ1-5, with D uncertain. Deletions cut 3 bases from V and 3 bases from J, with 11 bases between. The V gene's germline CDR1 is KGHDR and CDR2 SFDVKD. CDR3 length equals 15 residues. CDR3 DNA sequence: TGTGCCACCAGTGATGCCGGGCCGTTCAATCAGCCCCAGCATTTT. Translated, it gives CATSDAGPFNQPQHF.

The chain has TRBV10-3 and TRBJ2-3; either TRBD1 or TRBD2 may supply D (6 bases each). The ends were cut back, 7 bases at V and 1 base at J, with 9 bases in the middle. The CDR3 extends over 13 amino acids. From germline, CDR1 is ENHRY and CDR2 SYGVKD. Written as DNA, the CDR3 is TGTGCCATCAAGGGGGGAGGCACAGATACGCAGTATTTT. Protein: CAIKGGGTDTQYF.

The chain is built from TRBV12-5 and TRBJ2-3; D unclear. Trimming took 2 bases from V and 1 from J, leaving 7 bases between them. Germline CDR1 LGHNT, CDR2 FRNRAP. The CDR3 runs 14 residues. The CDR3 loop reads CASGLWTGTDTQYF. CDR3 in DNA: TGTGCTAGTGGTTTGTGGACCGGCACAGATACGCAGTATTTT.

In its sample, this clonotype was seen a few times. The chain recombines TRBV12-3 or TRBV12-4 with TRBJ1-4; D unresolved. This CDR3 contains 12 residues. The V gene lost 5 bases and the J gene lost 7 bases, with 8 bases spanning the gap. As DNA, the CDR3 is TGTGCCAGCAGTCGGAGGATTGAAAAACTGTTTTTT. Translated: CASSRRIEKLFF.

The table lists this clonotype with a few counts. The chain is built from TRBV7-2 and TRBJ2-5; D might be TRBD1 (5 bases). The length of the CDR3 is 17 residues. Germline V gives CDR1 SGHTA, CDR2 FQGNSA. Trimming took 1 base from V and 5 from J, leaving 20 bases between them. This CDR3 is CASSLGGAGRTRETQYF. The DNA of the CDR3 is TGTGCCAGCAGCTTAGGGGGCGCAGGACGGACGAGGGAGACCCAGTACTTC.

The CDR3: CASGDWSAGTDTQYF. The CDR3 DNA is TGCGCCAGCGGCGACTGGAGTGCAGGCACAGATACGCAGTATTTT. The rearrangement uses TRBV5-1 and TRBJ2-3, with D unresolved. The V and J ends lost 7 bases and 1 base respectively, with 16 bases between them. CDR3 length equals 15 residues. Looked up from germline, CDR1 is SGHRS and CDR2 is YFSETQ.

In its sample, this clonotype was seen many times. V and J are TRBV12-3 or TRBV12-4 and TRBJ1-1, with D tentatively TRBD1 (5 bases). This CDR3 contains 16 residues. With 4 bases removed from V and 5 bases from J, the gap between germline ends came to 20 bases. The CDR3 spells CASSSQGRPEVTEAFF. CDR3 bases: TGTGCCAGCAGTTCCCAGGGCAGACCCGAGGTGACTGAAGCTTTCTTT.

At least ten counts were recorded for this clonotype. The chain carries TRBV19 and TRBJ2-3, with D perhaps TRBD2 (5 bases). The CDR3 is 16 amino acids. Trimming took off 4 bases at V and 2 bases at J, with 16 bases between the two ends. Germline loops: CDR1 LNHDA, CDR2 SQIVND (reference sequence). The CDR3 reads CASSTAGRSSTDTQYF. Written as DNA, the CDR3 is TGTGCCAGTAGTACCGCGGGTCGGAGCTCCACAGATACGCAGTATTTT.

This clonotype was found many times. V gene TRBV28 combines with J gene TRBJ1-5; the D gene is possibly TRBD1 (6 bases). The germline gives CDR1 MDHEN, CDR2 SYDVKM. Trimming stripped 6 bases from V and 5 bases from J, with 14 bases between. The CDR3 loop spans 14 amino acids. The CDR3 loop is CASSRNREHQPQHF. For the CDR3, the DNA is TGTGCCAGCAGCCGAAACAGGGAGCATCAGCCCCAGCATTTT.

This clonotype was counted between two and nine times. A much larger clone differs by one base, so this may be a read error. The V gene is TRBV6-5, the J gene TRBJ2-2; D gene unclear. The V gene's germline CDR1 is MNHEY and CDR2 SVGAGI. The V end was cut by 2 bases, the J end by 3 bases, with 4 bases between. The CDR3 sequence is 13 residues long. CDR3 nucleotides: TGTGCCAGCAGTTACGGGGACACCGGGGAGCTGTTTTTT. This codes for CASSYGDTGELFF.

There are many counts of this clonotype. The chain couples TRBV6-1 to TRBJ1-5; D is unresolved. CDR3 length: 14 amino acids. Germline CDR1 and CDR2: MNHNS and SASEGT. V was pared by 2 bases and J by 7 bases, with 12 bases between. The CDR3 DNA reads as TGTGCCAGCAGTGAACCCCGACATAACCAGCCCCAGCATTTT. This gives the protein CASSEPRHNQPQHF.

This clonotype has only a few counts. The chain recombines TRBV29-1 with TRBJ1-1, with no clear D. Germline V gene data show CDR1 as SQVTM and CDR2 as ANQGSEA. Trimming removed 3 bases from V and 1 base from J, with 9 bases in between. The CDR3 covers 13 residues. The CDR3 DNA sequence: TGCAGCGTTGAGGAAGGAACGAACACTGAAGCTTTCTTT. Protein product: CSVEEGTNTEAFF.

The chain uses TRBV10-3 and TRBJ2-7; TRBD1 matches at 7 bases. The CDR3 extends over 13 amino acids. V was clipped by 5 bases and J by 2 bases; unmatched bases: 3. CDR1 and CDR2 (germline): ENHRY, SYGVKD. The CDR3 nucleotides read TGTGCCATCAGTAACAGGGGCCCCTACGAGCAGTACTTC. It translates to CAISNRGPYEQYF.

There are many counts of this clonotype. J is TRBJ2-7 and V is TRBV10-3, with TRBD1 as a possible D gene (6 bases). CDR3 length equals 13 residues. The V end lost 10 bases, the J end lost 6 bases, and 19 bases lay between the germline ends. Looked up from germline, CDR1 is ENHRY and CDR2 is SYGVKD. CDR3 loop: CASLQGPIREQYF. The CDR3 coding sequence is TGTGCCAGCCTACAGGGCCCCATCCGCGAGCAGTACTTC.

This clonotype appeared a few times. The V and J genes are TRBV12-3 or TRBV12-4 and TRBJ1-1; 8 bases map to TRBD1. CDR3 length: 14 amino acids. The J segment lost 5 bases and the V segment lost 3 bases, leaving 5 bases of the junction unmatched. In DNA, the CDR3 is TGTGCCAGCAGTTTCAACAGGGGGGGAACTGAAGCTTTCTTT. It yields the protein CASSFNRGGTEAFF.

This clonotype has just a few counts. This chain connects TRBV7-9 to TRBJ1-2; D is unresolved. V was trimmed by 5 bases and J by 0 bases, leaving 10 bases between them. This CDR3 region has 14 residues. The germline V gene encodes CDR1 SEHNR and CDR2 FQNEAQ (reference sequence). The DNA for the CDR3 is TGTGCCAGCAGCAACGAGACACCTAACTATGGCTACACCTTC. Encoded protein: CASSNETPNYGYTF.

This clonotype was recorded a few times. The chain employs TRBV20-1 and TRBJ2-5; 11 bases line up with TRBD2. This CDR3 comprises 16 residues. V dropped 4 bases and J dropped 0; count of bases not matched to a gene: 7. Germline CDR1 is DFQATT and CDR2 is SNEGSKA (reference sequence). CDR3 in amino acids: CSATGTSGPYQETQYF. Here the CDR3 DNA reads TGCAGTGCTACCGGGACTAGCGGTCCGTACCAAGAGACCCAGTACTTC.

There are many counts of this clonotype. The J gene is TRBJ1-2, the V gene TRBV7-2; 7 bases are shared with TRBD1. Germline V gene data show CDR1 as SGHTA and CDR2 as FQGNSA. V gave up 1 base and J gave up 4 bases; unmatched junction bases: 12. The CDR3 is 17 residues long. CDR3 residues: CASSLDRQGGLSYGYTF. Here the CDR3 DNA reads TGTGCCAGCAGCTTAGATAGACAGGGAGGGTTGAGCTATGGCTACACCTTC.

The genes are TRBV20-1 and TRBJ2-7; TRBD2 agrees at 8 bases. This CDR3 is built from 16 residues. The germline V gene has CDR1 DFQATT and CDR2 SNEGSKA (reference sequence). J was trimmed by 2 bases and V by 3 bases; bases with no gene match: 12. The CDR3: CSARDYRTSRAYEQYF. The CDR3 nucleotides are TGCAGTGCTAGGGACTATAGGACTAGCCGAGCCTACGAGCAGTACTTC.

The rearrangement uses TRBV12-3 or TRBV12-4 and TRBJ1-2, with D possibly TRBD1 on 6 matching bases. The CDR3 spans 14 residues. The V gene lost 6 bases and the J gene lost 4 bases, with 15 bases spanning the gap. This CDR3 reads CASSRDRIPYGYTF. In nucleotides, the CDR3 is TGTGCCAGCAGCCGCGACAGGATTCCCTATGGCTACACCTTC.

This clonotype was picked up many times. The rearrangement uses TRBV7-8 and TRBJ1-1; TRBD1 is a possible D gene (6 bases). CDR1 is SGHVS and CDR2 is FQNEAQ in the germline V gene. The germline V and J ends were trimmed by 2 bases and 4 bases, with 11 bases remaining between them. The length of the CDR3 is 14 residues. The CDR3 bases are TGTGCCAGCAGCTTAAGTATGGGGGCCACTGAAGCTTTCTTT. This codes for CASSLSMGATEAFF.

The rearrangement joins TRBV28 to TRBJ1-5; D is possibly TRBD1 (5 bases). Germline-derived CDR1 and CDR2 are MDHEN and SYDVKM. The CDR3 spans 16 residues. V dropped 6 bases and J dropped 0 bases, with 15 bases sitting between them. The CDR3 is CASRSRGTYSNQPQHF. The CDR3 DNA sequence: TGTGCCAGCAGATCCCGGGGGACCTATAGCAATCAGCCCCAGCATTTT.

The chain combines TRBV20-1 with TRBJ1-5; 9 bases align to TRBD1. This CDR3 has 15 residues. V gave up 3 bases and J gave up 6 bases; unmatched junction bases: 9. Per germline, CDR1 DFQATT and CDR2 SNEGSKA (reference sequence). CDR3 residues: CSASPGTGIGQPQHF. The CDR3 DNA reads as TGCAGTGCTAGCCCCGGGACAGGGATTGGTCAGCCCCAGCATTTT.

This clonotype was found a few times. This rearrangement joins TRBV5-1 to TRBJ2-7; TRBD1 matches 9 bases. The CDR3 sequence is 14 residues long. CDR1 is SGHRS and CDR2 is YFSETQ in the germline V gene. V trimming: 4 bases; J trimming: 3 bases; junction bases outside the gene matches: 5. CDR3 coding DNA: TGCGCCAGCAGCCGGCCGGGACAGGGCTACGAGCAGTACTTC. Amino acid sequence: CASSRPGQGYEQYF.

In its sample, this clonotype was seen a few times. This chain uses TRBV7-2 with TRBJ2-3, with D possibly being TRBD1 (5 bases). V was pared by 5 bases and J by 8 bases, with 20 bases between. The germline gives CDR1 SGHTA, CDR2 FQGNSA. The CDR3 runs to 15 residues. This CDR3 reads CASSDKPVGQGTQYF. CDR3 nucleotides: TGTGCCAGCAGCGACAAGCCCGTGGGCCAGGGTACGCAGTATTTT.

The gene calls are TRBV12-3 or TRBV12-4 and TRBJ1-1, with D maybe TRBD1 (6 bases). This CDR3 contains 14 residues. The V gene lost 6 bases and the J gene lost 5 bases, with 16 bases spanning the gap. The CDR3 loop is CASSPPTGQTEAFF. The CDR3 nucleotides are TGTGCCAGCAGCCCTCCCACCGGACAGACTGAAGCTTTCTTT.